Listed below are T cell receptor beta chains from one sample, sequenced in a study of Ad26.COV2.S vaccination and SARS-CoV-2 variants. Method: immunoSEQ multiplex PCR; TCRdb's copy keeps in-frame clones and lacks some. The sample lists under 500,000 clones; around 93% were seen once. This specimen was peripheral blood, taken in a trial of Ad26.COV2.S vaccine versus placebo. The receptors here all came from a person between 18 and 59 years old who received the Ad26.COV2.S COVID-19 vaccine or a placebo. CDR3s include the opening cysteine and the closing phenylalanine or tryptophan. A D gene is named only where the DNA matches it firmly. Size values are once, few and many counts, or a class for expanded clones, and some rows have none.

TRBV10-3,NA,TRBD1,TRBJ2-7,CAISDGTEILNFF,TGTGCCATCAGTGATGGGACAGAAATTCTAAACTTCTTC
TRBV28,NA,TRBD2,TRBJ2-3,CASSEVAGGPDTQYF,TGTGCCAGCAGCGAAGTAGCGGGCGGTCCAGATACGCAGTATTTT
TRBV12-3/TRBV12-4,NA,NA,TRBJ1-2,CASTLTTNYGYTF,TGTGCCAGCACCCTGACCACCAACTATGGCTACACCTTC
TRBV27,NA,NA,TRBJ2-6,CASTTYEGLTISGANVLTF,TGTGCCAGCACAACTTATGAGGGGCTAACCATCTCTGGGGCCAACGTCCTGACTTTC
TRBV29-1,NA,NA,TRBJ2-1,CSASYNEQFF,TGCAGCGCGTCCTACAATGAGCAGTTCTTC
TRBV24-1,NA,NA,TRBJ2-1,CATSDLSGNEQFF,TGTGCCACCAGTGATTTGTCTGGGAATGAGCAGTTCTTC
TRBV12-3/TRBV12-4,NA,NA,TRBJ2-1,CASSLENEQFF,TGTGCCAGCAGTTTAGAAAATGAGCAGTTCTTC
TRBV27,NA,NA,TRBJ1-6,CASSLSIFSPLHF,TGTGCCAGCAGTTTATCAATCTTTTCACCCCTCCACTTT
TRBV9,NA,NA,TRBJ2-2,CASSVHENTGELFF,TGTGCCAGCAGCGTCCACGAGAACACCGGGGAGCTGTTTTTT
TRBV4-3,NA,NA,TRBJ1-1,CASSQGVGTEAFF,TGCGCCAGCAGCCAGGGGGTCGGGACTGAAGCTTTCTTT
TRBV4-3,NA,TRBD1,TRBJ1-2,CASSQGPGQGGIYGYTF,TGCGCCAGCAGCCAAGGGCCCGGACAGGGTGGCATCTATGGCTACACCTTC
TRBV6-5,NA,NA,TRBJ2-3,CASSPGQSTDTQYF,TGTGCCAGCAGCCCCGGGCAGAGCACAGATACGCAGTATTTT
TRBV18,NA,NA,TRBJ2-7,CASSPPISQPYEQYF,TGTGCCAGCTCACCACCGATCTCACAGCCCTACGAGCAGTACTTC
TRBV7-9,NA,TRBD1,TRBJ1-1,CASNLGSTGTVGTEAFF,TGTGCCAGCAACTTGGGGAGCACCGGGACAGTCGGCACTGAAGCTTTCTTT
TRBV28,once,TRBD1,TRBJ1-2,CASSFSRGLGYTF,TGTGCCAGCAGTTTTAGCAGGGGGCTCGGCTACACCTTC
TRBV7-8,NA,TRBD2,TRBJ2-1,CASSLVFLSWAGEALGNEQFF,TGTGCCAGCAGCTTAGTTTTTCTGTCTTGGGCGGGGGAGGCCTTGGGGAATGAGCAGTTCTTC
TRBV7-9,NA,NA,TRBJ1-2,CASSQNKIIRGGGYTF,TGTGCCAGCAGCCAAAATAAGATAATTAGGGGCGGTGGCTACACCTTC
TRBV4-1,NA,TRBD2,TRBJ2-1,CASSQRTSGGWNEQFF,TGCGCCAGCAGCCAACGGACTAGCGGGGGTTGGAATGAGCAGTTCTTC
TRBV7-2,NA,TRBD1,TRBJ2-7,CASSFRQGKFEQYF,TGTGCCAGCAGCTTCCGACAGGGGAAATTCGAGCAGTACTTC
TRBV5-4,NA,NA,TRBJ1-3,CASSFVSREYGNTIYF,TGTGCCAGCAGTTTCGTGAGCAGGGAGTATGGAAACACCATATATTTT
TRBV19,NA,NA,TRBJ2-7,CASHPHGGGGEQYF,TGTGCCAGTCACCCCCATGGTGGAGGGGGGGAGCAGTACTTC
TRBV7-2,NA,TRBD1,TRBJ1-2,CASRAGDRNYGYTF,TGTGCCAGCAGGGCGGGGGACAGAAACTATGGCTACACCTTC
TRBV4-1,NA,NA,TRBJ2-1,CASSQESGRSSYNEQFF,TGCGCCAGCAGCCAAGAGTCGGGACGGAGCTCCTACAATGAGCAGTTCTTC
TRBV5-4,NA,TRBD2,TRBJ2-1,CASSFGGANEQFF,TGTGCCAGCAGCTTCGGGGGGGCGAATGAGCAGTTCTTC
TRBV7-2,NA,NA,TRBJ1-5,CASSVGWGARQPQHF,TGTGCCAGCAGCGTCGGCTGGGGGGCAAGGCAGCCCCAGCATTTT
TRBV21-1,NA,NA,TRBJ1-1,CASSPSRDSRTSMNTEAFF,TGTGCCAGCAGCCCCAGTAGGGACAGCCGAACCAGTATGAACACTGAAGCTTTCTTT